The present TCR beta chain was sequenced within a study of blood T cell repertoires in COVID-19. Data came from immunoSEQ multiplex PCR; TCRdb stores just in-frame clones and leaves some out. The top ten hold over 4% of the sample, which has about 110,000 clones, almost 85% seen once. V gave up 5 bases and J gave up 8 bases; unmatched junction bases: 12. The germline CDR1 and CDR2 sequences are SGHVS and FNYEAQ. The CDR3 loop spans 16 amino acids. The sequence came from a human donor in a cohort sampled during active COVID-19. Sequencing was performed on peripheral blood. The chain has TRBV7-6 and TRBJ1-3; TRBD1 aligns across 10 bases. CDR3 residues: CASSPMGRGTGDTIYF. The CDR3 DNA reads TGTGCCAGCAGCCCTATGGGGCGTGGGACAGGGGACACCATATATTTT.